This T cell receptor (beta chain) was documented in a study of CD8+CD57+ T cells in acquired aplastic anemia. Study overall: Across the sorted CD4+ and CD8+ cells, DNA amounts averaged 3.2 ug. Study-wide results and caveats: Comparison of patients with controls identified around 28 shared CD8+ CDR3 sequences. Significant differences in CD8+ Simpson's diversity were not observed between patients and controls.

Selection for sequencing was limited to patients who had shown CD8+CD57+ cell expansion by flow cytometry. No therapy was given to patients before blood sampling. This clonotype appeared many times. What it recognizes is unknown. Investigators profiled TCR beta VDJ and CDR3 from genomic DNA template. MiXCR was run by TCRdb on the reads, yielding one entry per CDR3 protein. The sample lists hundreds of thousands of distinct CDR3 sequences, around 43% occurring once. Germline loops: CDR1 MGHDK, CDR2 SYGVNS. The ends were cut back, 4 bases at V and 0 bases at J, with 9 bases in the middle. The CDR3 loop spans 14 amino acids.

The receptor comes from a human donor with aplastic anemia. Sequencing used sorted CD4+, CD8+, or CD8+CD57+ T cells (not recorded which) from PBMCs. The J gene is TRBJ1-1, the V gene TRBV25-1, with D possibly being TRBD1 (5 bases). CDR3 region: CASSVGHLNTEAFF. In DNA, the CDR3 is TGTGCCAGCAGTGTCGGACATTTGAACACTGAAGCTTTCTTT.